The rows below give T cell receptor beta chains drawn from one sample of a study of cytomegalovirus exposure and HLA in healthy donors. TCRdb keeps only in-frame clones here, not all; method: immunoSEQ multiplex PCR. Seen here are about 110,000 clones, approximately 70% observed once, and the top ten hold approximately 0.8%. The sample comprised PBMCs. Every receptor here comes from a boy between 10 and 17 years old in good health and CMV-seronegative. CDR3s include the opening cysteine and the closing phenylalanine or tryptophan. D genes are given only for firm matches. Clone size, where shown, is once, few, many, or a class for clones that have expanded.

-,TRBV5-6,TRBD1,TRBJ1-2,CASSLTLRGDRTGYTF,TGTGCCAGCAGCTTGACCCTCCGGGGGGACAGGACTGGCTACACCTTC
-,TRBV25-1,TRBD1,TRBJ2-1,CASSASRRDRGLDEQFF,TGTGCCAGCAGCGCTAGCCGTCGGGACAGGGGGCTTGATGAGCAGTTCTTC
once,TRBV29-1,-,TRBJ2-7,CSAKDYYEQYF,TGCAGCGCCAAGGACTACTACGAGCAGTACTTC
-,TRBV19,TRBD1,TRBJ1-5,CASRPTGDRLSNQPQHF,TGTGCCAGTAGACCCACTGGGGACAGACTTAGCAATCAGCCCCAGCATTTT
-,TRBV6-5,-,TRBJ2-7,CASSYSVGGAYEQYF,TGTGCCAGCAGTTACTCGGTGGGGGGAGCCTACGAGCAGTACTTC
-,TRBV28,-,TRBJ2-2,CASRSDGELFF,TGTGCCAGCAGGTCAGACGGGGAGCTGTTTTTT
-,TRBV28,-,TRBJ1-1,CASSGGANTEAFF,TGTGCCAGCAGCGGCGGGGCGAACACTGAAGCTTTCTTT
-,TRBV6-5,-,TRBJ2-5,CASRTTSGVETQYF,TGTGCCAGCAGAACTACCTCAGGGGTAGAGACCCAGTACTTC
-,TRBV5-1,TRBD1,TRBJ2-5,CASSYDPGQAQGTQYF,TGCGCCAGCAGCTACGACCCGGGACAGGCTCAAGGGACCCAGTACTTC
few,TRBV10-3,-,TRBJ1-5,CAISDAGLGNQPQHF,TGTGCCATCAGTGATGCAGGCTTGGGCAATCAGCCCCAGCATTTT
-,TRBV5-1,TRBD1,TRBJ2-7,CASSLVMTGVSYEQYF,TGCGCCAGCAGCTTGGTTATGACAGGGGTTTCCTACGAGCAGTACTTC
-,TRBV25-1,TRBD1,TRBJ1-2,CASSGPDRGGYTF,TGTGCCAGCAGTGGACCCGACAGGGGCGGCTACACCTTC
few,TRBV19,-,TRBJ1-5,CASSITVHQPQHF,TGTGCCAGTAGTATTACAGTCCATCAGCCCCAGCATTTT
few,TRBV27,TRBD1,TRBJ2-1,CASSLSDRELTGEQFF,TGTGCCAGCAGTTTAAGTGACAGGGAATTGACAGGGGAGCAGTTCTTC
-,TRBV7-9,-,TRBJ1-1,CASSSLSTEAFF,TGTGCCAGCTCAAGCTTATCCACTGAAGCTTTCTTT
-,TRBV28,-,TRBJ2-7,CASSLLHRANEQYF,TGTGCCAGCAGTCTCCTCCACAGGGCGAACGAGCAGTACTTC
-,TRBV7-9,TRBD1,TRBJ2-3,CASSALKGQGARDTQYF,TGTGCCAGCAGCGCCTTGAAGGGACAGGGGGCCAGGGATACGCAGTATTTT
-,TRBV25-1,-,TRBJ2-7,CASSEYAGKPYEQYF,TGTGCCAGCAGTGAATATGCCGGGAAACCCTACGAGCAGTACTTC
few,TRBV25-1,-,TRBJ1-4,CASSPGLSNEKLFF,TGTGCCAGCAGTCCCGGACTTTCAAATGAAAAACTGTTTTTT
-,TRBV11-2,-,TRBJ2-1,CASSLLDFAFDEQFF,TGTGCCAGCAGCTTACTAGACTTTGCCTTTGATGAGCAGTTCTTC
-,TRBV10-3,TRBD1,TRBJ1-5,CAIGDRDNQPQHF,TGTGCCATCGGGGACAGGGATAATCAGCCCCAGCATTTT
-,TRBV5-1,TRBD2,TRBJ2-1,CASSLGLADDNEQFF,TGCGCCAGCAGCTTGGGGCTAGCGGACGACAATGAGCAGTTCTTC
-,TRBV18,TRBD2,TRBJ2-1,CASSPRGSEQFF,TGTGCCAGCTCACCACGCGGGAGTGAGCAGTTCTTC
-,TRBV7-9,-,TRBJ1-2,CASSSMGTHGYTF,TGTGCCAGCAGCTCAATGGGGACTCATGGCTACACCTTC
-,TRBV5-1,-,TRBJ2-5,CASSLRGQPQETQYF,TGCGCCAGCAGCTTGAGAGGTCAGCCCCAAGAGACCCAGTACTTC
-,TRBV7-2,TRBD1,TRBJ2-2,CASSWGDRVSGELFF,TGTGCCAGCAGCTGGGGGGACAGGGTGTCCGGGGAGCTGTTTTTT
-,TRBV5-1,-,TRBJ1-1,CASSGTGRNTEAFF,TGCGCCAGCAGCGGTACAGGAAGGAACACTGAAGCTTTCTTT
-,TRBV6-6,-,TRBJ2-7,CASSYSDSSYEQYF,TGTGCCAGCAGTTACTCCGACAGTTCCTACGAGCAGTACTTC
-,TRBV7-9,TRBD1,TRBJ1-1,CASSFRGPSLNTEAFF,TGTGCCAGCAGCTTTAGGGGGCCCTCGCTAAACACTGAAGCTTTCTTT
-,TRBV6-5,TRBD1,TRBJ1-1,CASSYIDRGSAEAFF,TGTGCCAGCAGTTACATTGACAGGGGGAGCGCTGAAGCTTTCTTT
-,TRBV6-6,-,TRBJ2-7,CASTNSRNEQYF,TGTGCCAGCACCAATTCGAGGAACGAGCAGTACTTC
-,TRBV7-9,-,TRBJ1-3,CASSQTYLSGNTIYF,TGTGCCAGCAGCCAGACATACCTCTCTGGAAACACCATATATTTT
-,TRBV7-9,TRBD1,TRBJ1-5,CASSLSSGGGTQPQHF,TGTGCCAGCAGCTTAAGTTCAGGGGGTGGCACTCAGCCCCAGCATTTT
-,TRBV19,-,TRBJ2-7,CASSMASLRNEQYF,TGTGCCAGTAGTATGGCATCCCTGCGGAACGAGCAGTACTTC
-,TRBV6-4,TRBD1,TRBJ2-7,CASSPETGGGNEQYF,TGTGCCAGCAGCCCAGAGACAGGGGGCGGAAACGAGCAGTACTTC
once,TRBV11-2,TRBD2,TRBJ2-1,CASSQMWAGDLDNEQFF,TGTGCCAGCAGCCAGATGTGGGCGGGGGACCTTGACAATGAGCAGTTCTTC
-,TRBV7-2,-,TRBJ1-5,CASSPPVGGGKMAQHF,TGTGCCAGCAGCCCCCCCGTAGGGGGGGGTAAGATGGCCCAGCATTTT
few,TRBV6-5,-,TRBJ2-5,CASTPGGTETQYF,TGTGCCAGCACCCCTGGGGGGACGGAGACCCAGTACTTC
-,TRBV2,-,TRBJ1-4,CASKPSPSANEKLFF,TGTGCCAGCAAACCCTCCCCCAGTGCTAATGAAAAACTGTTTTTT
-,TRBV28,TRBD1,TRBJ1-1,CASSTTGGVSTEAFF,TGTGCCAGCAGTACGACAGGGGGAGTCTCCACTGAAGCTTTCTTT
-,TRBV10-2,TRBD2,TRBJ2-5,CASSERTSGGPKTQYF,TGCGCCAGCAGTGAGCGGACTAGCGGGGGCCCTAAGACCCAGTACTTC
once,TRBV6-1,TRBD1,TRBJ2-2,CASSEATGGAGELFF,TGTGCCAGCAGTGAAGCGACAGGGGGCGCCGGGGAGCTGTTTTTT
-,TRBV9,TRBD1,TRBJ2-1,CASSGGQGGEQFF,TGTGCCAGCAGCGGTGGACAGGGAGGTGAGCAGTTCTTC
-,TRBV28,-,TRBJ2-3,CASSTVGLQQYF,TGTGCCAGCAGTACAGTTGGGTTACAGCAGTATTTT
-,TRBV18,TRBD1,TRBJ1-5,CASSPYSTGDQPQHF,TGTGCCAGCTCACCCTATTCGACAGGGGATCAGCCCCAGCATTTT
few,TRBV19,-,TRBJ1-2,CASSLQGTVGYTF,TGTGCCAGTAGCTTGCAGGGAACGGTTGGCTACACCTTC
-,TRBV6-4,-,TRBJ2-3,CASSGGSEDTQYF,TGTGCCAGCAGTGGAGGCAGCGAAGATACGCAGTATTTT
-,TRBV5-8,-,TRBJ1-4,CASTSRGEKLFF,TGTGCCAGCACCTCTAGGGGGGAAAAACTGTTTTTT
-,TRBV19,TRBD1,TRBJ1-3,CASSMNPGQANTIYF,TGTGCCAGTAGTATGAACCCGGGACAGGCAAACACCATATATTTT
few,TRBV28,-,TRBJ2-1,CASSLPRVNEQFF,TGTGCCAGCAGCCTCCCCAGGGTTAATGAGCAGTTCTTC
-,TRBV5-1,TRBD1,TRBJ2-7,CASAGTESSYEQYF,TGCGCCAGTGCCGGGACAGAGAGCTCCTACGAGCAGTACTTC
few,TRBV10-3,TRBD1,TRBJ2-7,CALGQPGSSYEQYF,TGTGCCCTGGGACAGCCGGGGAGCTCCTACGAGCAGTACTTC
-,TRBV11-1,-,TRBJ2-7,CASSSTRDHEQYF,TGTGCCAGCAGCTCAACCCGGGATCACGAGCAGTACTTC
-,TRBV6-5,TRBD1,TRBJ1-2,CASSPGQGNGYTF,TGTGCCAGCAGTCCGGGACAGGGAAATGGCTACACCTTC
-,TRBV30,-,TRBJ2-7,CAWQGGEQYF,TGTGCCTGGCAGGGTGGCGAGCAGTACTTC
-,TRBV5-6,-,TRBJ1-1,CASRSGGGVLSEAFF,TGTGCCAGCAGATCTGGAGGAGGGGTATTATCTGAAGCTTTCTTT
-,TRBV30,-,TRBJ2-4,CAWSDGKNIQYF,TGTGCCTGGAGTGACGGGAAAAACATTCAGTACTTC
-,TRBV5-5,-,TRBJ2-2,CASSHNTGELFF,TGTGCCAGCAGCCATAACACCGGGGAGCTGTTTTTT